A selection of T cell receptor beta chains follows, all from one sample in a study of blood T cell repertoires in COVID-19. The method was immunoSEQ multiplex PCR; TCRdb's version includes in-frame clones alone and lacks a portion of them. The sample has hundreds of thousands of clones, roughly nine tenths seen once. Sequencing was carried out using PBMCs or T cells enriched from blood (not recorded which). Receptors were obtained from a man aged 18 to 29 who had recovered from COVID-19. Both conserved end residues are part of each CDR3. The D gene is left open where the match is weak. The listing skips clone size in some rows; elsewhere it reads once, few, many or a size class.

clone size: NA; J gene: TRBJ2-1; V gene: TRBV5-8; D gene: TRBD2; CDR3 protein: CASSLQRGTLYNEQFF; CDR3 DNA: TGTGCCAGCAGCTTGCAGCGGGGTACCCTTTACAATGAGCAGTTCTTC
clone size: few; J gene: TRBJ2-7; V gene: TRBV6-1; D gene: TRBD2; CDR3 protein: CASSASGSAPLYEQYF; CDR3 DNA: TGTGCCAGCAGTGCTAGCGGGAGCGCCCCCCTCTACGAGCAGTACTTC
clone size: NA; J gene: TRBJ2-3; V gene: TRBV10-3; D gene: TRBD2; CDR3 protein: CAIQRGGTPGDTDTQYF; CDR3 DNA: TGTGCCATCCAGCGCGGGGGAACCCCGGGGGACACAGATACGCAGTATTTT
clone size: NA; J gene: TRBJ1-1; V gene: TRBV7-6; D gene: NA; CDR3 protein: CASSLVGGPDTNTEAFF; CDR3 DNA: TGTGCCAGCAGCTTAGTGGGGGGGCCGGATACAAACACTGAAGCTTTCTTT
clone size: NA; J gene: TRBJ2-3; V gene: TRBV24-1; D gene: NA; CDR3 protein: CATGTGTPSTGTQYF; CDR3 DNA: TGTGCCACCGGCACCGGGACTCCGTCCACGGGTACGCAGTATTTT
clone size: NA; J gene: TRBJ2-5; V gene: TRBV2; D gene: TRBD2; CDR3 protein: CASITGTSGSQETQYF; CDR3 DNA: TGTGCCAGCATAACCGGGACTAGCGGAAGCCAAGAGACCCAGTACTTC
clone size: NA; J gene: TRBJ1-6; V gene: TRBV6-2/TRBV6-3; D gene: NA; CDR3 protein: CASSPSIGRSPLHF; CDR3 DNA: TGTGCCAGCAGTCCGAGCATAGGGAGGTCACCCCTCCACTTT
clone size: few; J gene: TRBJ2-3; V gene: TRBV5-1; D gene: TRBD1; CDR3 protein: CASSGTGSNTDTQYF; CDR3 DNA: TGCGCCAGCAGCGGGACAGGTAGTAACACAGATACGCAGTATTTT
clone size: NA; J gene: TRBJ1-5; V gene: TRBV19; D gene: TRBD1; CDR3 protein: CASTADRQSNQPQHF; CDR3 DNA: TGTGCCAGTACTGCGGACAGGCAAAGCAATCAGCCCCAGCATTTT
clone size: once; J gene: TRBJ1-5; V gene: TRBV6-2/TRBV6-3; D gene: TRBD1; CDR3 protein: CASSSIRDRAGINQPQHF; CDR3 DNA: TGTGCCAGCAGTTCCATCCGGGACAGGGCGGGTATCAATCAGCCCCAGCATTTT